Sequencing of this T cell receptor beta chain was carried out in a study of blood T cell repertoires in COVID-19. Study-wide background: The study drew acute and convalescent COVID-19 samples from the United States, Italy and Spain. Nucleic acid was either cDNA or gDNA, and it came from T cells, B-cell-depleted T cells, or PBMCs.

A few counts support this clone. The germline V gene has CDR1 MNHEY and CDR2 SMNVEV (reference sequence). CDR3 length: 11 residues. Trimming cost V 6 bases and J 1 base, with 3 bases left between them. Authors' methods: Amplifying reference gene primers gave estimates of nucleated cell counts. Measured with immunoSEQ multiplex PCR; TCRdb has only the in-frame clones, and not every one. V, J and clone size were drawn from that table, and D and trimming were deduced from the DNA. The top ten hold 4% of the sample, which has 200,000 to 250,000 clones, more than 60% seen once. The sequence was obtained from a woman aged 40 to 55 with active or convalescent COVID-19. Sequenced input: peripheral blood. The chain is built from TRBV27 and TRBJ1-2; D gene uncertain. CDR3: CASSFNYGYTF. The CDR3 DNA reads as TGTGCCAGCAGCTTTAACTATGGCTACACCTTC.